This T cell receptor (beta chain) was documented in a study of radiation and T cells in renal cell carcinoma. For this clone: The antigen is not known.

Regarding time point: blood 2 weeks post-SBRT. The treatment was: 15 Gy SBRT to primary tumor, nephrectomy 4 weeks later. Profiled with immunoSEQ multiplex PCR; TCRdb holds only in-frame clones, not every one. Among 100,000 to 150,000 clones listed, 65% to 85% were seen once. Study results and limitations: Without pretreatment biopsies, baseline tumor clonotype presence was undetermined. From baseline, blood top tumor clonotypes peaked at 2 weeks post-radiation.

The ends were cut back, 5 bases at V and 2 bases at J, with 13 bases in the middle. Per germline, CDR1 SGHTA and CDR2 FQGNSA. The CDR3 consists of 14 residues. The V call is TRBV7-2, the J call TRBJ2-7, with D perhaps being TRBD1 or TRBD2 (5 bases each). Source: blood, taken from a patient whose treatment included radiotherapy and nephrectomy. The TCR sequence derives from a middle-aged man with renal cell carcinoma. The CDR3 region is CASSQGQGPYEQYF. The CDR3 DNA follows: TGTGCCAGCAGCCAGGGCCAGGGACCCTACGAGCAGTACTTC. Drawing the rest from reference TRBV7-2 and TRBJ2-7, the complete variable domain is GAGVSQSPSNKVTEKGKDVELRCDPISGHTALYWYRQSLGQGLEFLIYFQGNSAPDKSGLPSDRFSAERTGGSVSTLTIQRTQQEDSAVYLCASSQGQGPYEQYFGPGTRLTVT.